Shown below are 14 T cell receptor beta chains from a single sample sequenced in a study of T-cell reconstitution after alpha-beta-depleted transplantation in children. Unique molecular identifiers were built into the TCRbeta library. TCRdb re-derived calls from the PCR reads in MiXCR, one entry per CDR3 protein. Of some 590,000 distinct CDR3 sequences listed, more than 9% were seen once; the top ten hold approximately 4.1%. Sequenced here: PBMCs from the stem cell graft donor, sampled from the stem cell graft. Every receptor here comes from a human donor who donated a stem cell graft to a child with acute myeloid leukemia.

The chain has TRBV4-3 and TRBJ2-3; D is possibly TRBD1 or TRBD2 (5 bases each). Germline V gene lookup returns CDR1 LGHNA and CDR2 YSLEER. CDR3 length: 16 residues. Trimming took 2 bases from V and 3 from J, leaving 15 bases between them. The CDR3 DNA sequence: TGCGCCAGCAGCCAAAACGTCGGGACCCGAACAGATACGCAGTATTTT. Translation gives CASSQNVGTRTDTQYF.

The chain recombines TRBV5-6 with TRBJ2-5; 7 bases fit TRBD2. CDR3 size: 15 residues. After removal of 1 base from V and 1 base from J, the junction contained 4 bases not matched to a gene. CDR1 is SGHDT and CDR2 is YYEEEE in the germline V gene. This CDR3 reads CASSLRGTTQETQYF. DNA for the CDR3: TGTGCCAGCAGCTTGCGAGGGACTACCCAAGAGACCCAGTACTTC.

The V and J genes are TRBV6-8 and TRBJ2-1; weak D call: TRBD2 (6 bases). The V end lost 6 bases, the J end lost 4 bases, and 19 bases lay between the germline ends. Germline V CDR1 and CDR2: MNHGY, SAAAGT. The CDR3 has 16 residues. Here the CDR3 reads CASSSCRSGYYNEQFF. In nucleotides, the CDR3 is TGTGCCAGCAGCTCGTGCAGGAGCGGGTATTACAATGAGCAGTTCTTC.

V and J are TRBV18 and TRBJ2-7; 7 nucleotides align to TRBD1. The CDR3 is 15 residues long. J was trimmed by 4 bases and V by 1 base; bases with no gene match: 7. Germline V CDR1 and CDR2: KGHSH, LQKENI. CDR3 sequence reads: CASSPLTGSNYEQYF. DNA for the CDR3: TGTGCCAGCTCACCACTGACAGGGTCCAATTACGAGCAGTACTTC.

This chain links TRBV5-1 with TRBJ2-1; D is unresolved. The CDR3 covers 14 residues. Per germline, CDR1 SGHRS and CDR2 YFSETQ. The V gene lost 0 bases and the J gene lost 5 bases, with 9 bases spanning the gap. CDR3 nucleotide sequence: TGCGCCAGCAGCTTGGTCCAGACACACAATGAGCAGTTCTTC. This sequence encodes CASSLVQTHNEQFF.

This clonotype turned up a few times. The J gene is TRBJ2-3, the V gene TRBV20-1; D is uncertain. Trimming removed 3 bases from V and 4 bases from J, with 14 bases in between. The CDR3 runs to 14 residues. The germline V gene has CDR1 DFQATT and CDR2 SNEGSKA (reference sequence). In DNA, the CDR3 is TGCAGTGCTAGTGCCCCGGTAGTGGCAGATACGCAGTATTTT. Protein sequence: CSASAPVVADTQYF.

This clonotype has only a few counts. The V gene is TRBV29-1, the J gene TRBJ2-1; possible D gene TRBD2, 5 bases. V shed 7 bases and J shed 8 bases, with 12 bases lying between them. The germline V gene encodes CDR1 SQVTM and CDR2 ANQGSEA. This CDR3 spans 11 amino acids. The CDR3 nucleotides read TGCAGCGGAAGAGAGCGGTATGAGCAGTTCTTC. Translating it yields CSGRERYEQFF.

This clonotype was observed a few times. The rearrangement uses TRBV7-9 and TRBJ2-2; D ambiguous. Germline CDR1 is SEHNR and CDR2 is FQNEAQ (reference sequence). The CDR3 extends over 12 amino acids. V was shortened by 3 bases and J by 11 bases, with 10 bases between the two germline ends. The CDR3 DNA reads as TGTGCCAGCAGCTTGGAGTTGGGTGAGCTGTTTTTT. Translated: CASSLELGELFF.

V and J are TRBV12-3 or TRBV12-4 and TRBJ1-5, with 7 positions matching TRBD1. CDR3 length equals 15 residues. Unmatched junction bases numbered 11, after V lost 6 bases and J lost 6 bases. The CDR3 reads CASSRSARGSQPQHF. In nucleotides, the CDR3 is TGTGCCAGCAGCCGATCGGCCAGGGGGAGTCAGCCCCAGCATTTT.

This clonotype was recorded at least ten times. One end of the junction fails to match germline, which may point to a read error. The rearrangement joins TRBV6-1 to TRBJ2-2, with D perhaps matching TRBD1 or TRBD2 (5 bases each). The CDR3 runs 12 residues. Germline V gene sequence: CDR1 MNHNS, CDR2 SASEGT. CDR3 sequence (DNA): TGTGCCAGCAGTGAAGGGGGGTTAGGGTCGAGATTT. Translated: CASSEGGLGSRF.

The chain is built from TRBV20-1 and TRBJ2-3; D unclear. With 5 bases removed from V and 6 bases from J, the gap between germline ends came to 12 bases. CDR1 is DFQATT, CDR2 SNEGSKA, per germline (reference sequence). This CDR3 region has 12 residues. CDR3 in amino acids: CSAGLLLDTQYF. In DNA, the CDR3 is TGCAGTGCTGGTCTTCTTTTGGATACGCAGTATTTT.

This clonotype was picked up a small number of times. The chain recombines TRBV18 with TRBJ2-1; the D is unclear. Germline-derived CDR1 and CDR2 are KGHSH and LQKENI. V was trimmed by 1 base and J by 6 bases, leaving 10 bases between them. This CDR3 comprises 14 residues. The CDR3 DNA sequence: TGTGCCAGCTCACCACTCCCCTGGACCAATGAGCAGTTCTTC. Its protein is CASSPLPWTNEQFF.

This clonotype has just a few counts. In DNA form, the CDR3 reads TGTGCCAGCTCACCACAGGGTTTGGGGGAGACCCAGTACTTC. Protein: CASSPQGLGETQYF. This chain links TRBV18 with TRBJ2-5; D gene unclear. The germline V and J ends were trimmed by 1 base and 5 bases, with 11 bases remaining between them. This CDR3 contains 14 residues. Germline CDR1 and CDR2: KGHSH and LQKENI.

This clonotype was seen more than once but under ten times. A read error may produce the germline difference seen at one junction end. The rearrangement joins TRBV20-1 to TRBJ1-2; D possibly corresponds to TRBD1 (6 bases). The CDR3 has 16 amino acids. From germline, CDR1 is DFQATT and CDR2 SNEGSKA (reference sequence). The CDR3, as DNA: TGCAGTGCAAGAGCGGGGACAAGGTTGGGCGTCTATGGGGGCACCTTC. This sequence encodes CSARAGTRLGVYGGTF.